The entry below gives a single T cell receptor (beta chain) sequence along with its context. The data stem from a study of blood T cell repertoires in COVID-19. For the study at large: Samples of COVID-19 (acute and convalescent) were obtained from the United States, Italy and Spain. PBMCs, B-cell-depleted T cells, or T cells provided the cDNA or gDNA that made up the material.

From germline, CDR1 is MNHEY and CDR2 SVGAGI. Trimming shortened V by 10 bases and J by 0 bases, and 12 bases separated the two germline ends. The length of the CDR3 is 13 residues. As handled by the study authors: Estimation of nucleated cell counts was performed using reference gene primer amplification. The assay was immunoSEQ multiplex PCR, and TCRdb's table has in-frame clones only and misses some. V, J and clone size are taken as reported in that table, and D and trimming were inferred from the DNA itself. Among approximately 120,000 clones listed, around 86% were seen once. The sample was peripheral blood. The chain uses TRBV6-5 and TRBJ1-2; TRBD1 is a possible D gene (5 bases). The sequence came from a woman aged 80 or over with acute or convalescent COVID-19. CDR3 bases: TGTGCCATCCAGACAGAGACTAACTATGGCTACACCTTC. It codes for CAIQTETNYGYTF.